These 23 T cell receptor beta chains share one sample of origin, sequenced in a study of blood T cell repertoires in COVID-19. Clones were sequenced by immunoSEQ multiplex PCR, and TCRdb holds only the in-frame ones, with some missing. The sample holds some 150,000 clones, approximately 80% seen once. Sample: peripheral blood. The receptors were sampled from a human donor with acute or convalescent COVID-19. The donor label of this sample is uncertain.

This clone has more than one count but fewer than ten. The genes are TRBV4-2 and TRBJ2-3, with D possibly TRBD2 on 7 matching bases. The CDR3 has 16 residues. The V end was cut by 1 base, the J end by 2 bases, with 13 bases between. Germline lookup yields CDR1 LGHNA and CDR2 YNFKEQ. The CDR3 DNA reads TGTGCCAGCAGCCAAGGGGGGGGGCGAAACACAGATACGCAGTATTTT. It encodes CASSQGGGRNTDTQYF.

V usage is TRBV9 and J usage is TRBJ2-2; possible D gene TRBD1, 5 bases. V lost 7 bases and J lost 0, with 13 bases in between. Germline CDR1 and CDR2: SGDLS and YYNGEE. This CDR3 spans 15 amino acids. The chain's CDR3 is CASRRGHTNTGELFF. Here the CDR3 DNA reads TGTGCCAGCCGCCGAGGACACACGAACACCGGGGAGCTGTTTTTT.

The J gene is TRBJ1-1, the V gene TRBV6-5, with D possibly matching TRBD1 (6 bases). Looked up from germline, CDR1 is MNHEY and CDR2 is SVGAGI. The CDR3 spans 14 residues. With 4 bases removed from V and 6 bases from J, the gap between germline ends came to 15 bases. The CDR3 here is CASSSARGRAEAFF. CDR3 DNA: TGTGCCAGCAGTTCCGCCAGGGGCCGGGCTGAAGCTTTCTTT.

CDR3 nucleotides: TGTGCCAGCTCACTTGGGACAGGAGCCTACGAGCAGTACTTC. Amino acid sequence: CASSLGTGAYEQYF. The chain is built from TRBV18 and TRBJ2-7, with TRBD1 matching over 8 bases. CDR3 size: 14 residues. V lost 4 bases to trimming and J lost 2 bases; unmatched junction nucleotides: 4. Germline V gives CDR1 KGHSH, CDR2 LQKENI. The full variable domain, in which reference TRBV18 and TRBJ2-7 provide the parts outside the CDR3, is NAGVMQNPRHLVRRRGQEARLRCSPMKGHSHVYWYRQLPEEGLKFMVYLQKENIIDESGMPKERFSAEFPKEGPSILRIQQVVRGDSAAYFCASSLGTGAYEQYFGPGTRLTVT.

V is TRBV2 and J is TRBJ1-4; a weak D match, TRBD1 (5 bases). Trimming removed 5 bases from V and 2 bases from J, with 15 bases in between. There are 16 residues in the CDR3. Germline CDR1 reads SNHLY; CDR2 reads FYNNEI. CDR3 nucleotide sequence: TGTGCCAGCAGTAAAACCAGGGTGTTCACTAATGAAAAACTGTTTTTT. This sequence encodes CASSKTRVFTNEKLFF.

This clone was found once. In DNA, the CDR3 is TGTGCCAGCAGCCCCCTGGGAGGGAATCAGCCCCAGCATTTT. Protein product: CASSPLGGNQPQHF. The chain combines TRBV5-5 with TRBJ1-5, with unresolved D. The CDR3 length is 14 residues. Germline V gives CDR1 SGHKS, CDR2 YYEKEE (reference sequence). Trimming took 4 bases from V and 4 from J, leaving 12 bases between them.

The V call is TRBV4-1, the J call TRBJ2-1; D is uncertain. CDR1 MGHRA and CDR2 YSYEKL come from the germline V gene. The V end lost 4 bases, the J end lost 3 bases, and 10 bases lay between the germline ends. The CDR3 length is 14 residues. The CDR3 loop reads CASSPFGRYNEQFF. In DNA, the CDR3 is TGCGCCAGCAGCCCCTTTGGCCGCTACAATGAGCAGTTCTTC.

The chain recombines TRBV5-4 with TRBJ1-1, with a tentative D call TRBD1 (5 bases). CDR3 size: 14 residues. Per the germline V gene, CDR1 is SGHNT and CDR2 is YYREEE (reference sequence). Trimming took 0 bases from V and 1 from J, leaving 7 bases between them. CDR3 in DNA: TGTGCCAGCAGCTTGGTGGGGCAGAACACTGAAGCTTTCTTT. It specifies CASSLVGQNTEAFF. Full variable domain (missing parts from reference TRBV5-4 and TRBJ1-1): ETGVTQSPTHLIKTRGQQVTLRCSSQSGHNTVSWYQQALGQGPQFIFQYYREEENGRGNFPPRFSGLQFPNYSSELNVNALELDDSALYLCASSLVGQNTEAFFGQGTRLTVV.

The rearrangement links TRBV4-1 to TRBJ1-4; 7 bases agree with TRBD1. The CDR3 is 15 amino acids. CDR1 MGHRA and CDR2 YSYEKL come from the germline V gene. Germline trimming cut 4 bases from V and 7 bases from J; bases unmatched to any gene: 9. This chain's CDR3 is CASSLRQGWGEKLFF. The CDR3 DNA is TGCGCCAGCAGCCTGCGACAGGGATGGGGTGAAAAACTGTTTTTT.

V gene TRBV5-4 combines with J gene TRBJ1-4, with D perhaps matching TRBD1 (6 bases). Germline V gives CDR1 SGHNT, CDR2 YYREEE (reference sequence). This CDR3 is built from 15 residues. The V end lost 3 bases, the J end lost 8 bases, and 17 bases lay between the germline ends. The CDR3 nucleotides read TGTGCCAGCAGCTCGACCTCAGGGGTAGGGGAAAAACTGTTTTTT. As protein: CASSSTSGVGEKLFF.

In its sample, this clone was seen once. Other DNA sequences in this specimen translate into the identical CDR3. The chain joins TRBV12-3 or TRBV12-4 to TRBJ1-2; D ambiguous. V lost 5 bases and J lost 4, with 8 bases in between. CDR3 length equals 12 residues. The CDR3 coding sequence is TGTGCCAGCAGTACTGGAGGCTATGGCTACACCTTC. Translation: CASSTGGYGYTF.

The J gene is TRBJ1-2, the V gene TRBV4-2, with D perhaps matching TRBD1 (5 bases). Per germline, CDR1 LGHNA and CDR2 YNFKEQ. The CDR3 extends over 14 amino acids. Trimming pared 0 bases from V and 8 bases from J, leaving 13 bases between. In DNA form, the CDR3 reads TGTGCCAGCAGCCAAGACCAGGGCGCGGGAGGCTACACCTTC. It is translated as CASSQDQGAGGYTF.

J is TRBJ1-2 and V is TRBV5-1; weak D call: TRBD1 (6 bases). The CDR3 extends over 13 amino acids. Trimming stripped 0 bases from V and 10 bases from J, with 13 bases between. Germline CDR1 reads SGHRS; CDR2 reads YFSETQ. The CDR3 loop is CASSLARGDFYTF. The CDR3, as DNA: TGCGCCAGCAGCTTGGCCAGGGGAGACTTCTACACCTTC. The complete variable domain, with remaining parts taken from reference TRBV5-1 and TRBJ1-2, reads KAGVTQTPRYLIKTRGQQVTLSCSPISGHRSVSWYQQTPGQGLQFLFEYFSETQRNKGNFPGRFSGRQFSNSRSEMNVSTLELGDSALYLCASSLARGDFYTFGSGTRLTVV.

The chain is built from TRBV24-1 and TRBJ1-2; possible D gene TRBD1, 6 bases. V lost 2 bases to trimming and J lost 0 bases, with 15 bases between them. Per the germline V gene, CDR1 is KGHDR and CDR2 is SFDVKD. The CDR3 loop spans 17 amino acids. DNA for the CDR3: TGTGCCACCAGTGATTCCCGAAGACAGGTAGCTAACTATGGCTACACCTTC. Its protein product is CATSDSRRQVANYGYTF.

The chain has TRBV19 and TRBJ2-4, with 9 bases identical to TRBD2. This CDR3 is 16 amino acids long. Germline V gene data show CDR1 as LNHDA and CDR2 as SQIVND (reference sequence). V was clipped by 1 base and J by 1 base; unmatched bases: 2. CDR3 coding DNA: TGTGCCAGTAGTATAGCAAGCGGGGGGGCCAAAAACATTCAGTACTTC. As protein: CASSIASGGAKNIQYF.

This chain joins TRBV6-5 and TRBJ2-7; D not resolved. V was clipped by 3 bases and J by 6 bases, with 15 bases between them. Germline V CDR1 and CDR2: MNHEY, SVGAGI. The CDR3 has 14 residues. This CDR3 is CASSYSPRSGEQYV. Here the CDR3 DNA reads TGTGCCAGCAGTTATTCCCCCCGGTCTGGCGAGCAGTACGTC.

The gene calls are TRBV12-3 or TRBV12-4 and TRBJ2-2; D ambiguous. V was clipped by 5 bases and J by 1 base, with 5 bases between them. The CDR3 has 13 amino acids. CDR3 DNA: TGTGCCAGCAGTGGAGAGAACACCGGGGAGCTGTTTTTT. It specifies CASSGENTGELFF.

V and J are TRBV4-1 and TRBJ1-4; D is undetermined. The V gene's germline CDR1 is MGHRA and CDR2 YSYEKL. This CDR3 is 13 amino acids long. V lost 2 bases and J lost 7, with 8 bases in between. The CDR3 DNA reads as TGCGCCAGCAGCCAAAGGGAGGGTGAAAAACTGTTTTTT. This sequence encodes CASSQREGEKLFF.

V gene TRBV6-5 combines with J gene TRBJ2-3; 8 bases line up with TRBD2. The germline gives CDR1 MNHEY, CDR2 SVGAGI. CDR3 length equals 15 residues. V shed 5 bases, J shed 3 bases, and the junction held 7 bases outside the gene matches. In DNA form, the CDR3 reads TGTGCCAGCAGTACCCCGGGACTAGGGACAGATACGCAGTATTTT. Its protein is CASSTPGLGTDTQYF.

In DNA, the CDR3 is TGTGCCAGCAGTTCCCTGGACAGACCCCAAGAGACCCAGTACTTC. Residues: CASSSLDRPQETQYF. The chain is built from TRBV27 and TRBJ2-5; D may be TRBD1 (6 bases). The CDR3 spans 15 residues. V gave up 4 bases and J gave up 1 base, with 13 bases separating them. Per germline, CDR1 MNHEY and CDR2 SMNVEV (reference sequence).

For the CDR3, the DNA is TGTGCCAGCAGTGAAGTGGGACTAGCGGGCTACGAGCAGTACGTC. Amino acid sequence: CASSEVGLAGYEQYV. The rearrangement uses TRBV6-1 and TRBJ2-7, with 12 bases that match TRBD2. Germline CDR1 and CDR2: MNHNS and SASEGT. This CDR3 region has 15 residues. The V and J ends lost 1 base and 3 bases, in that order; junction bases with no gene match: 1.

CDR3 sequence reads: CASSIRGETISYEQYF. In nucleotides, the CDR3 is TGTGCCAGTAGTATAAGGGGCGAGACCATTTCCTACGAGCAGTACTTC. The chain carries TRBV19 and TRBJ2-7; weak D call: TRBD1 (5 bases). CDR1 and CDR2 (germline): LNHDA, SQIVND (reference sequence). The CDR3 is 16 amino acids. V lost 2 bases, J lost 1 base, and 15 bases lay in between.

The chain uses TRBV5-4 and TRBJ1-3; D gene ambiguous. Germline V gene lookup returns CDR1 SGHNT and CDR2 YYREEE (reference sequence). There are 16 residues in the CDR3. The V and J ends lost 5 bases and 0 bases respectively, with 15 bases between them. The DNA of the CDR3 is TGTGCCAGCAGTACGGAACGCAGGAACTCTGGAAACACCATATATTTT. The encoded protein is CASSTERRNSGNTIYF.